There are a few counts of the clone carrying this TCR beta chain. TCRdb passed the RT-PCR reads through MiXCR, listing each CDR3 protein once. The sample records about 780,000 distinct CDR3 sequences, under 20% being singletons. This record comes from a study of response to subunit inactivated influenza vaccine. CDR3 length: 17 residues. Trimming removed 5 bases at V and 2 bases at J, with 24 bases between. Germline V lookup: CDR1 DFQATT, CDR2 SNEGSKA (reference sequence). The sample was PBMCs from blood, taken 5 days after vaccination. The sequence derives from a man in his fifties who received an inactivated influenza vaccine. This chain links TRBV20-1 with TRBJ1-1; weak D call: TRBD1 (5 bases). For the CDR3, the DNA is TGCAGTGCTTCCCAAGGAGGGGCGTCCCTCCAAAACACTGAAGCTTTCTTT. Amino acids: CSASQGGASLQNTEAFF.